Described below is a single T cell receptor beta chain sequence and its context. Its antigen is currently not known. Base qualities are not recorded, but no much larger clone differs from it by a single base. The immunoSEQ Assay, a bias-controlled multiplex PCR, was used to amplify TCRbeta CDR3 regions from genomic DNA. In the source study's methods: Within the assay, amplification of reference gene primers was used to estimate how many nucleated cells each sample contained. Sequence reads were collapsed and filtered to measure the absolute abundance of every unique TCRbeta CDR3 rearrangement. For each sample, productive Simpson clonality was calculated by taking the square root of Simpson's diversity index across productive rearrangements. What TCRdb holds here is the immuneACCESS table cut down to in-frame rearrangements. Part of the clones is not present; checked against another copy, under half of the missing clones reflect an unresolved V gene, and the others are unexplained. V and J calls and clone size come straight from that table; D and trimming were deduced from the DNA. Here the sample has 190,000 or so clones; around 81% occur a single time. The top ten hold approximately 0.97% of the sample.

The data are from a study of blood T cell repertoires in COVID-19 (dated by TCRdb to between 2020 and 2021). In terms of the full investigation: Collaborator samples came from the United States, Italy and Spain and covered acute and convalescent phases of COVID-19. Sample metadata almost always included a de-identified subject ID, COVID-19 status, age in years and sex. The samples were drawn from two sources: the first 160 participants of the ongoing ImmuneRACE study, and 1,200 or so subjects contributed by 6 global collaborators. Where available, HLA class I and class II types were obtained from metadata supplied by the sample provider rather than from assay-based typing. The repertoires were released in a freely available public database intended as a resource for research on the immune response to SARS-CoV-2. Subjects who had been exposed to COVID-19, were actively infected with it, or had recovered from it provided the deeply sampled blood TCRbeta repertoires that made up the dataset. The material from the prospective study consisted of cDNA or gDNA derived from T cells, B-cell-depleted T cells, or PBMCs.

What the authors observed across the whole study: The amount of clinical and demographic metadata varied by source and participant and was provided uncurated.

Trimming accounts for 3 bases at V and 2 bases at J, while the number of junction bases matched to no gene is 9. Including the terminal cysteine and phenylalanine, the CDR3 comprises 17 residues. Only the CDR3 DNA is retained, 51 bases long and in frame from the first base. For CDR1 and CDR2, the germline V gene lists KGHSH and LQKENI. In Seattle, one collaborating source enrolled patients while the infection was active and tracked those patients longitudinally over the course of disease. Each collaborating institution followed its own protocols to collect whole blood in K2EDTA tubes. Collaborator samples were shipped for TCRbeta analysis as frozen whole blood, isolated PBMCs, or DNA extracted from either sample type.

Material for sequencing was peripheral blood. The sequence was collected from a man in his 60s with COVID-19, enrolled during active disease. The V gene is TRBV18 and the J gene is TRBJ1-2, with TRBD1 matching 10 junction bases. The CDR3 loop reads CASSPSIMTGGNYGYTF. The base sequence is TGTGCCAGCTCACCTAGTATAATGACAGGGGGCAACTATGGCTACACCTTC.